Below are 8 T cell receptor beta chains sequenced from a single sample in a study of OX40 agonist ivuxolimab in advanced cancers. Sequencing was performed with immunoSEQ multiplex PCR; in TCRdb, only in-frame clones are kept and a portion is missing. The repertoire consists of 48,000 or so clones, with about nine tenths occurring once and the leading ten covering roughly 6.8%. The sequenced sample was CD4+ or CD8+ T cells sorted from blood, obtained in a trial of the OX40 agonist ivuxolimab. These receptors all come from an adult with an advanced solid tumor such as melanoma, head and neck, liver or kidney cancer.

Only one count was recorded for this clone. The V and J genes are TRBV5-1 and TRBJ1-1; 7 bases match TRBD1. CDR1 is SGHRS and CDR2 is YFSETQ in the germline V gene. CDR3 length: 17 amino acids. Trimming at V came to 4 bases and at J to 0 bases, leaving 12 bases not matched to a gene. The CDR3 reads CASSRWDSLPMNTEAFF. In nucleotides, the CDR3 is TGCGCCAGCAGCCGCTGGGACAGCCTGCCTATGAACACTGAAGCTTTCTTT.

The CDR3 here is CASTHSETQYF. CDR3 nucleotides: TGTGCCAGTACTCATTCGGAGACCCAGTACTTC. The rearrangement uses TRBV19 and TRBJ2-5; D uncertain. V was trimmed by 7 bases and J by 5 bases, leaving 8 bases between them. CDR1 is LNHDA and CDR2 is SQIVND in the germline V gene (reference sequence). The CDR3 has 11 amino acids.

The rearrangement links TRBV7-9 to TRBJ1-1, with a weak D call TRBD1 (6 bases). V was clipped by 4 bases and J by 4 bases, with 13 bases between them. The CDR3 is made up of 14 amino acids. Germline V CDR1 and CDR2: SEHNR, FQNEAQ (reference sequence). The DNA for the CDR3 is TGTGCCAGCAGCTCGGACAGAATCGTCACTGAAGCTTTCTTT. Its protein is CASSSDRIVTEAFF. Full variable domain (missing parts from reference TRBV7-9 and TRBJ1-1): DTGVSQNPRHKITKRGQNVTFRCDPISEHNRLYWYRQTLGQGPEFLTYFQNEAQLEKSRLLSDRFSAERPKGSFSTLEIQRTEQGDSAMYLCASSSDRIVTEAFFGQGTRLTVV.

This chain uses TRBV16 with TRBJ2-5; possible D gene TRBD2, 6 bases. CDR3 length: 17 amino acids. Trimming left V 0 bases short and J 0 bases short, with 14 bases between. Per the germline V gene, CDR1 is KGHSY and CDR2 is FQNENV. The CDR3 DNA reads TGTGCCAGCAGCCAATCAGGTACGGGAGCCCACCAAGAGACCCAGTACTTC. This sequence encodes CASSQSGTGAHQETQYF.

CDR3 protein: CASSLEMGGYNYGYTF. The CDR3, as DNA: TGTGCCAGCAGCTTAGAGATGGGGGGCTATAACTATGGCTACACCTTC. The chain combines TRBV7-9 with TRBJ1-2; maybe TRBD1 (6 bases). The CDR3 consists of 16 residues. The germline gives CDR1 SEHNR, CDR2 FQNEAQ (reference sequence). The V end was cut by 1 base, the J end by 1 base, with 13 bases between.

The chain couples TRBV11-3 to TRBJ2-7; D might be TRBD1 (6 bases). V was trimmed by 0 bases and J by 4 bases, leaving 10 bases between them. The CDR3 loop spans 14 amino acids. Germline V lookup: CDR1 SGHNT, CDR2 YENEEA. The CDR3 DNA is TGTGCCAGCAGCTTAGAGTCAGGGGAATACGAGCAGTACTTC. Its protein product is CASSLESGEYEQYF.

The J gene is TRBJ2-2, the V gene TRBV12-5; D unresolved. Germline-derived CDR1 and CDR2 are LGHNT and FRNRAP. The CDR3 length is 12 residues. Trimming took off 1 base at V and 4 bases at J, with 1 base between the two ends. The CDR3 sequence: CASGLATGELFF. The CDR3 bases are TGTGCTAGTGGTTTGGCCACCGGGGAGCTGTTTTTT. Together with reference TRBV12-5 and TRBJ2-2, the CDR3 gives the full variable domain: DARVTQTPRHKVTEMGQEVTMRCQPILGHNTVFWYRQTMMQGLELLAYFRNRAPLDDSGMPKDRFSAEMPDATLATLKIQPSEPRDSAVYFCASGLATGELFFGEGSRLTVL.

The chain recombines TRBV5-6 with TRBJ1-1; unclear D gene. V lost 4 bases, J lost 5 bases, and 15 bases lay in between. This CDR3 comprises 14 residues. CDR1 and CDR2 from the germline V gene are SGHDT and YYEEEE. The CDR3 is CASSTGWLGTEAFF. CDR3 coding DNA: TGTGCCAGCAGCACGGGGTGGCTGGGGACTGAAGCTTTCTTT.